Listed below are T cell receptor beta chains from one sample, sequenced in a study of T-cell memory formation after mild COVID-19. Using its own MiXCR run on the 5' RACE reads, TCRdb lists one record per CDR3 protein. Of about 600,000 distinct CDR3 sequences in the sample, less than 25% are singletons; the top ten hold 7.5% to 9.5%. The sequenced sample consisted of PBMCs or a T cell subset sorted from them (not recorded which). The receptors derive from an adult woman who had mild COVID-19 (a few samples of this study predate the infection). Cell type and time point are not known. CDR3s include the opening cysteine and the closing phenylalanine or tryptophan. Fields, in order: J gene, clone size, D gene, V gene, CDR3 protein, CDR3 DNA. The D gene is left open where the match is weak. Some rows have no size entry. The others give once, few or many, or a class for an expanded clone.

TRBJ2-5	-	-	TRBV27	CASSSLGTRETQYF	TGTGCCAGCAGTTCCTTGGGCACACGAGAGACCCAGTACTTC
TRBJ2-3	-	-	TRBV7-3	CASNNGGADTQYF	TGTGCCAGCAACAATGGAGGGGCGGATACGCAGTATTTT
TRBJ2-6	-	-	TRBV7-2	CASSPQGMAGANVLTF	TGTGCCAGCAGCCCTCAGGGGATGGCTGGGGCCAACGTCCTGACTTTC
TRBJ2-1	few	TRBD2	TRBV7-8	CASSLALADYSYNEQFF	TGTGCCAGCAGCTTAGCGCTAGCGGATTACTCCTACAATGAGCAGTTCTTC
TRBJ2-6	few	-	TRBV4-1	CASSPRDTSSGANVLTF	TGCGCCAGCAGCCCTCGCGACACTAGCTCTGGGGCCAACGTCCTGACTTTC
TRBJ2-5	many	TRBD1	TRBV3-1	CASSPQGARETQYF	TGTGCCAGCAGCCCACAGGGGGCTCGTGAGACCCAGTACTTC
TRBJ2-7	few	-	TRBV7-2	CASSHRDNYEQYF	TGTGCCAGCAGCCATCGGGACAACTACGAGCAGTACTTC
TRBJ2-3	few	-	TRBV7-2	CASSLAGSYTDTQYF	TGTGCCAGCAGCTTAGCGGGATCCTACACAGATACGCAGTATTTT
TRBJ2-1	-	TRBD2	TRBV7-9	CAYDGTSGRGNEQFF	TGTGCCTACGATGGGACTAGCGGGAGAGGAAATGAGCAGTTCTTC
TRBJ2-5	-	-	TRBV5-1	CASSFTEETQYF	TGCGCCAGCAGCTTTACAGAAGAGACCCAGTACTTC
TRBJ1-2	-	TRBD1	TRBV12-3/TRBV12-4	CASSLAGQRNYGYTF	TGTGCCAGCAGTTTAGCGGGACAGAGAAACTATGGCTACACCTTC
TRBJ1-6	few	-	TRBV12-3/TRBV12-4	CASSRQGGGNSPLHF	TGTGCCAGCAGTCGTCAGGGTGGAGGTAATTCACCCCTCCACTTT
TRBJ2-6	-	TRBD2	TRBV29-1	CSAQGGAGANVLTF	TGCAGCGCCCAGGGAGGGGCCGGGGCCAACGTCCTGACTTTC
TRBJ2-7	few	-	TRBV6-2/TRBV6-3	CASRQDVKHEQYF	TGTGCCAGCAGACAGGACGTCAAGCACGAGCAGTACTTC
TRBJ1-2	few	TRBD1	TRBV7-2	CASSHDRVNGYTF	TGTGCCAGCAGCCATGACAGGGTTAATGGCTACACCTTC
TRBJ2-7	few	TRBD1	TRBV5-4	CASSFPPGQGPYEQYF	TGTGCCAGCAGCTTCCCCCCCGGACAGGGACCCTACGAGCAGTACTTC
TRBJ1-2	many	-	TRBV29-1	CSVEVDVGGYTF	TGCAGCGTTGAAGTGGACGTCGGGGGCTACACCTTC
TRBJ2-1	-	TRBD2	TRBV11-2	CASTGLAGVGDNEQFF	TGTGCCAGCACGGGACTAGCGGGAGTGGGGGACAATGAGCAGTTCTTC
TRBJ2-5	-	TRBD2	TRBV4-1	CASSQRLAGGRQETQYF	TGCGCCAGCAGCCAACGACTAGCGGGGGGGCGGCAAGAGACCCAGTACTTC
TRBJ1-1	-	-	TRBV7-9	CASSLVGARTEAFF	TGTGCCAGCAGCCTAGTGGGGGCGCGCACTGAAGCTTTCTTT
TRBJ1-4	once	-	TRBV20-1	CSATGGGPRANEKLFF	TGCAGTGCTACCGGTGGCGGTCCGAGGGCTAATGAAAAACTGTTTTTT
TRBJ2-2	-	TRBD2	TRBV4-2	CASSQAGGRGDYTGELFF	TGTGCCAGCAGCCAAGCTGGTGGGCGGGGGGACTACACCGGGGAGCTGTTTTTT
TRBJ2-3	few	TRBD2	TRBV6-2/TRBV6-3	CASSQLAGSLTDTQYF	TGTGCCAGCAGTCAGCTAGCGGGAAGCCTCACAGATACGCAGTATTTT
TRBJ2-7	few	-	TRBV6-2/TRBV6-3	CASRRAIRTYEQYF	TGTGCCAGCAGGCGAGCGATCCGGACCTACGAGCAGTACTTC
TRBJ2-5	-	TRBD1	TRBV18	CASSPGTGSETQYF	TGTGCCAGCTCACCAGGGACAGGGAGCGAGACCCAGTACTTC
TRBJ2-1	-	-	TRBV20-1	CSAPRGGSSYNEQFF	TGCAGTGCCCCCCGGGGCGGAAGCTCCTACAATGAGCAGTTCTTC
TRBJ2-7	-	-	TRBV15	CATSRDRSSGSYEQYF	TGTGCCACCAGCAGAGATCGGAGCAGCGGATCCTACGAGCAGTACTTC
TRBJ1-5	-	TRBD1	TRBV7-9	CASSGDRGADQPQHF	TGTGCCAGCAGTGGGGACAGGGGGGCAGATCAGCCCCAGCATTTT
TRBJ2-2	-	-	TRBV5-6	CASSPINRDTGELFF	TGTGCCAGCAGCCCTATTAACAGGGACACCGGGGAGCTGTTTTTT
TRBJ2-1	few	-	TRBV20-1	CSAGTDFNNEQFF	TGCAGTGCTGGAACGGACTTCAACAATGAGCAGTTCTTC
TRBJ2-2	-	-	TRBV9	CASSVGDSANTGELFF	TGTGCCAGCAGCGTAGGTGATAGCGCGAACACCGGGGAGCTGTTTTTT
TRBJ1-1	few	-	TRBV7-9	CASSYPPRRGGMNTEAFF	TGTGCCAGCAGCTACCCCCCCCGGAGAGGGGGTATGAACACTGAAGCTTTCTTT
TRBJ2-3	-	TRBD1	TRBV20-1	CSAAGTGGPDTQYF	TGCAGTGCAGCCGGGACAGGGGGCCCAGATACGCAGTATTTT
TRBJ1-1	few	TRBD1	TRBV28	CASSPGTGDMNTEAFF	TGTGCCAGCAGCCCTGGGACAGGGGACATGAACACTGAAGCTTTCTTT
TRBJ2-7	-	-	TRBV12-3/TRBV12-4	CASSLGSQGPYEQYF	TGTGCCAGCAGTTTGGGGAGCCAGGGGCCTTACGAGCAGTACTTC
TRBJ2-1	-	TRBD2	TRBV19	CASSMREGYNEQFF	TGTGCCAGTAGTATGCGGGAGGGGTACAATGAGCAGTTCTTC
TRBJ2-6	few	-	TRBV6-5	CASSPRGSESRSGANVLTF	TGTGCCAGCAGTCCCCGTGGCAGTGAGAGTCGCTCTGGGGCCAACGTCCTGACTTTC
TRBJ2-7	-	-	TRBV10-2	CASSDPWEGQVPYEQYF	TGCGCCAGCAGCGACCCCTGGGAGGGACAGGTCCCCTACGAGCAGTACTTC
TRBJ2-3	-	TRBD2	TRBV10-3	CAIRDSGGSTDTQYF	TGTGCCATCAGAGATAGCGGGGGTAGCACAGATACGCAGTATTTT
TRBJ2-1	few	-	TRBV14	CASSQDFGADYNEQFF	TGTGCCAGCAGCCAAGATTTTGGTGCGGATTACAATGAGCAGTTCTTC
TRBJ2-7	few	-	TRBV6-5	CASSYSTGGAYEQYF	TGTGCCAGCAGTTACTCGACTGGCGGGGCTTACGAGCAGTACTTC
TRBJ2-5	many	-	TRBV12-3/TRBV12-4	CASSLQDSQETQYF	TGTGCCAGCAGTCTCCAGGACTCTCAAGAGACCCAGTACTTC
TRBJ2-7	few	-	TRBV7-9	CASSLVSSPLGEQYF	TGTGCCAGCAGCTTAGTCTCGTCTCCCTTGGGCGAGCAGTACTTC
TRBJ2-7	few	TRBD1	TRBV29-1	CSARDRTDSYEQYF	TGCAGCGCCAGGGACAGGACAGACTCCTACGAGCAGTACTTC
TRBJ2-1	many	-	TRBV20-1	CSASLRNEQFF	TGCAGTGCTAGCCTAAGGAATGAGCAGTTCTTC
TRBJ2-7	few	-	TRBV10-3	CAISAGFGTWNSYEQYF	TGTGCCATCAGTGCCGGATTTGGGACATGGAACTCCTACGAGCAGTACTTC
TRBJ2-1	-	-	TRBV11-1	CASSLHRTTQSNEQFF	TGTGCCAGCAGCTTACACCGGACTACCCAATCCAATGAGCAGTTCTTC
TRBJ2-6	few	-	TRBV5-1	CASSSSYSGANVLTF	TGCGCCAGCAGCTCTTCCTACTCTGGGGCCAACGTCCTGACTTTC
TRBJ2-3	-	-	TRBV7-9	CASSSLLGGTDTQYF	TGTGCCAGCAGCTCCCTGTTGGGTGGCACAGATACGCAGTATTTT
TRBJ1-3	few	-	TRBV20-1	CSASRGGLGSGNTIYF	TGCAGTGCCTCAAGGGGGGGATTGGGCTCTGGAAACACCATATATTTT
TRBJ2-1	-	-	TRBV7-3	CASSVNPLTEQFF	TGTGCCAGCAGCGTAAATCCCCTTACTGAGCAGTTCTTC
TRBJ1-2	-	-	TRBV20-1	CSARERTRGGYTF	TGCAGTGCTAGAGAAAGGACCCGGGGTGGCTACACCTTC
TRBJ1-1	many	-	TRBV7-3	CASSLQRVWHTEAFF	TGTGCCAGCAGCTTACAGCGGGTTTGGCACACTGAAGCTTTCTTT